The 12 T cell receptor beta chains given below trace back to one sample, sequenced in a study of blood T cells in healthy people across ages. A second 7 to 11 cycle PCR used barcoded and J-beta primers. TCRdb processed the 5' RACE reads anew with MiXCR; each CDR3 protein has one entry. The table shows approximately 800,000 distinct CDR3 sequences, with around 50% occurring only once. Sequenced input: blood. These receptors came from a man in his forties or fifties in good health.

This sequence joins TRBV28 and TRBJ2-1; D is possibly TRBD2 (6 bases). This CDR3 region has 13 residues. Looked up from germline, CDR1 is MDHEN and CDR2 is SYDVKM. V was shortened by 6 bases and J by 15 bases, with 21 bases between the two germline ends. The CDR3 sequence is CASSSNFGLCGFF. The DNA of the CDR3 is TGTGCCAGCAGCTCTAATTTCGGACTATGTGGGTTCTTC.

The chain uses TRBV3-1 and TRBJ1-1; D is ambiguous. The length of the CDR3 is 15 residues. From germline, CDR1 is LGHDT and CDR2 YNNKEL (reference sequence). The V end lost 3 bases, the J end lost 0 bases, and 11 bases lay between the germline ends. DNA for the CDR3: TGTGCCAGCAGCCAGTTGGACGGGTTGAACACTGAAGCTTTCTTT. Translated, it gives CASSQLDGLNTEAFF.

This chain joins TRBV10-2 and TRBJ2-7, with 10 bases identical to TRBD2. The end of the DNA fits TRBJ2-5 better, so the J call may be wrong. The CDR3 sequence is 17 residues long. Germline CDR1 reads WSHSY; CDR2 reads SAAADI. CDR3 nucleotide sequence: TGCGCCAGCAGTGAGTCGTCCCCAGCGGGGGGGCGAGAGACCCAGTACTTC. Translation: CASSESSPAGGRETQYF.

The chain links TRBV6-5 to TRBJ2-3; D is undetermined. Deletions cut 4 bases from V and 1 base from J, with 6 bases between. Per the germline V gene, CDR1 is MNHEY and CDR2 is SVGAGI. The CDR3 runs to 13 residues. The CDR3 loop reads CASSSRRTDTQYF. In DNA form, the CDR3 reads TGTGCCAGCAGTTCACGACGCACAGATACGCAGTATTTT.

Details on this clonotype: An end of the junction differs from the germline gene, which may be a read error. The chain carries TRBV29-1 and TRBJ2-7, with D unclear. Germline V lookup: CDR1 SQVTM, CDR2 ANQGSEA. The CDR3 is 13 residues long. The CDR3 is CSDEDLTNYEQYF. The DNA of the CDR3 is TGCAGCGATGAAGATCTTACGAACTACGAGCAGTACTTC.

The chain recombines TRBV25-1 with TRBJ2-2; 7 bases match TRBD2. J was trimmed by 7 bases and V by 3 bases; bases with no gene match: 8. CDR3 size: 15 residues. CDR1 and CDR2 from the germline V gene are MGHDK and SYGVNS. The CDR3, as DNA: TGTGCCAGCAGTGATGGGGTCGCGGGGGTCGGGGAGCTGTTTTTT. It translates to CASSDGVAGVGELFF.

This clonotype has a handful of counts. The rearrangement links TRBV28 to TRBJ1-2, with unresolved D. Trimming shortened V by 5 bases and J by 5 bases, and 15 bases separated the two germline ends. The germline V gene has CDR1 MDHEN and CDR2 SYDVKM. The length of the CDR3 is 14 residues. The chain's CDR3 is CASSLKEDRYGYTF. CDR3 DNA: TGTGCCAGCAGTCTAAAGGAGGATCGGTATGGCTACACCTTC.

The genes are TRBV4-2 and TRBJ2-3; weak D call: TRBD2 (6 bases). Germline CDR1 is LGHNA and CDR2 is YNFKEQ. Trimming removed 4 bases at V and 3 bases at J, with 14 bases between. The CDR3 covers 15 residues. In DNA form, the CDR3 reads TGTGCCAGCAGCCCGGAGGGCCAAGTGACAGATACGCAGTATTTT. Residues: CASSPEGQVTDTQYF.

CDR3 sequence reads: CASSPRTGYMNTEAFF. CDR3 nucleotide sequence: TGTGCCAGCAGTCCTCGGACAGGGTATATGAACACTGAAGCTTTCTTT. The chain combines TRBV28 with TRBJ1-1; 8 nucleotides align to TRBD1. The CDR3 has 16 residues. V was pared by 5 bases and J by 0 bases, with 8 bases of the junction left unmatched. The germline gives CDR1 MDHEN, CDR2 SYDVKM.

This clonotype showed up just a few times. The chain combines TRBV20-1 with TRBJ2-4; D uncertain. The better agreement between TRBJ2-7 and the DNA end casts doubt on the J call. The V gene's germline CDR1 is DFQATT and CDR2 SNEGSKA (reference sequence). The CDR3 totals 12 residues. CDR3 nucleotides: TGCAGTGCTAGAGATCACCGCTACGAGCAGTACTTC. This sequence encodes CSARDHRYEQYF.

The DNA for the CDR3 is TGTGCCAGCAGTTTTCCCCGTGGGGGCCTGTCGACTAATGAAAAACTGTTTTTT. Its translation: CASSFPRGGLSTNEKLFF. This chain connects TRBV28 to TRBJ1-4; D is perhaps TRBD1 (6 bases). Per germline, CDR1 MDHEN and CDR2 SYDVKM. CDR3 length: 18 amino acids. Trimming removed 3 bases at V and 2 bases at J, with 19 bases between.

This clonotype showed up just a few times. The chain couples TRBV6-2 or TRBV6-3 to TRBJ2-4; D assignment may be TRBD1 or TRBD2 (5 bases each). The end of the DNA aligns better with TRBJ2-7, so the J call may be wrong. CDR3 length: 13 residues. Germline values: CDR1 MNHEY, CDR2 SVGEGT. The DNA for the CDR3 is TGTGCCACCAGAGGGGCAGGGATCTACGAGCAGTACTTC. Residues: CATRGAGIYEQYF.